This T cell receptor beta chain appears in the sequencing data of a study of T-cell memory formation after mild COVID-19. General study findings and limits: CD4+ bias marked clones expanding day 15 to 37, unlike balanced contracting clones. Some responding clones appeared in pre-infection memory, suggesting cross-reactive memory joined. Clonal second-wave expansions that peaked on day 37 had unconfirmed SARS-CoV-2 specificity.

This clonotype came up many times. Its specificity is unknown. TCRdb processed the 5' RACE reads anew with MiXCR; each CDR3 protein has one entry. The sample consists of tens of thousands of distinct CDR3 sequences, about 15% of them appearing once. In germline, CDR1 is LGHNA, CDR2 YSLEER. Deletions cut 4 bases from V and 1 base from J, with 11 bases between. This CDR3 is 15 amino acids long. The clonotype comes from an adult woman who had mild COVID-19 (a few samples of this study predate the infection). Cell type and time point are not known. What was sequenced was PBMCs or a T cell subset sorted from them (not recorded which). V and J are TRBV4-3 and TRBJ2-1; D is ambiguous. The CDR3 spells CASSRDPDSYNEQFF. CDR3 DNA sequence: TGCGCCAGCAGCCGAGACCCGGATTCCTACAATGAGCAGTTCTTC.